Listed below are T cell receptor beta chains from one sample, sequenced in a study of T cell changes during pregnancy in multiple sclerosis. Profiled with immunoSEQ multiplex PCR; TCRdb holds only in-frame clones, not every one. The data contain about 40,000 clones, roughly nine tenths of them singletons. The sequencing used CD8+ T cells from peripheral blood mononuclear cells, collected in the third trimester of pregnancy. The receptors stem from a female donor with multiple sclerosis, enrolled in a pregnancy study. CDR3s include the opening cysteine and the closing phenylalanine or tryptophan. Each record gives: CDR3 protein, CDR3 DNA, D gene, J gene, V gene, clone size. The D gene is left open where the match is weak. Size is stated for part of the rows, as once, few or many counts, or as a class when the clone is expanded.

CDR3: CATSSPWGPNYGYTF
DNA: TGTGCCACCAGCAGTCCTTGGGGGCCTAACTATGGCTACACCTTC
D: .
J: TRBJ1-2
V: TRBV15
size: .

CDR3: CASSLLSADSYNEQFF
DNA: TGTGCCAGCAGCTTACTTAGCGCCGACTCCTACAATGAGCAGTTCTTC
D: .
J: TRBJ2-1
V: TRBV7-9
size: .

CDR3: CASSPGQANYGYTF
DNA: TGCGCCAGCAGCCCCGGACAGGCTAACTATGGCTACACCTTC
D: TRBD1
J: TRBJ1-2
V: TRBV4-1
size: .

CDR3: CASSLFGSNEQFF
DNA: TGTGCCAGCAGCTTATTTGGGAGTAATGAGCAGTTCTTC
D: .
J: TRBJ2-1
V: TRBV7-3
size: .

CDR3: CASSQDSNSGNTIYF
DNA: TGCGCCAGCAGCCAAGACAGTAACTCTGGAAACACCATATATTTT
D: .
J: TRBJ1-3
V: TRBV4-1
size: .

CDR3: CASSERAGVNEQFF
DNA: TGTGCCAGCAGTGAAAGGGCAGGGGTTAATGAGCAGTTCTTC
D: .
J: TRBJ2-1
V: TRBV2
size: once

CDR3: CASSSAKGGSSYEQYF
DNA: TGTGCCAGCAGCTCAGCAAAAGGCGGGAGCTCCTACGAGCAGTACTTC
D: TRBD2
J: TRBJ2-7
V: TRBV11-2
size: .

CDR3: CASSSYQTGGGVIKTQYF
DNA: TGTGCCAGCAGTTCCTACCAGACAGGGGGAGGTGTCATAAAGACCCAGTACTTC
D: TRBD1
J: TRBJ2-5
V: TRBV28
size: .

CDR3: CASSFRGSEKLFF
DNA: TGTGCCAGCAGCTTCAGGGGGAGTGAAAAACTGTTTTTT
D: TRBD1
J: TRBJ1-4
V: TRBV5-4
size: .

CDR3: CASSSPRLRGTDTQYF
DNA: TGTGCCAGCAGTTCACCTCGGCTTCGGGGCACAGATACGCAGTATTTT
D: .
J: TRBJ2-3
V: TRBV2
size: few

CDR3: CASSPGLAKADTQYF
DNA: TGTGCCAGCAGTCCGGGACTAGCAAAGGCAGATACGCAGTATTTT
D: TRBD2
J: TRBJ2-3
V: TRBV13
size: .

CDR3: CASSLLAGGGGTGELFF
DNA: TGTGCCAGCAGCTTATTGGCGGGAGGAGGCGGCACCGGGGAGCTGTTTTTT
D: TRBD2
J: TRBJ2-2
V: TRBV7-3
size: once

CDR3: CASSGSTEGRQPQHF
DNA: TGTGCCAGCAGTGGTTCAACGGAGGGCCGGCAGCCCCAGCATTTT
D: .
J: TRBJ1-5
V: TRBV6-1
size: .

CDR3: CATSRDPGEAADTQYF
DNA: TGTGCCACCAGCAGAGATCCGGGGGAGGCGGCAGATACGCAGTATTTT
D: .
J: TRBJ2-3
V: TRBV15
size: .

CDR3: CASSYLQSYEQYF
DNA: TGTGCCAGCAGTTACTTACAGTCCTACGAGCAGTACTTC
D: .
J: TRBJ2-7
V: TRBV6-6
size: .

CDR3: CASSQEGLAGGVNEQFF
DNA: TGTGCCAGCAGCCAAGAAGGCCTAGCGGGAGGGGTAAATGAGCAGTTCTTC
D: TRBD2
J: TRBJ2-1
V: TRBV4-2
size: .

CDR3: CASSLSGLAGADTQYF
DNA: TGTGCCAGCAGTTTGAGTGGCCTAGCGGGTGCCGATACGCAGTATTTT
D: TRBD2
J: TRBJ2-3
V: TRBV27
size: .

CDR3: CAISKKREWSEQFF
DNA: TGTGCCATCAGTAAAAAGCGGGAGTGGAGTGAGCAGTTCTTC
D: TRBD2
J: TRBJ2-1
V: TRBV10-3
size: .

CDR3: CASSQDIQVSYSNQPQHF
DNA: TGCGCCAGCAGCCAAGATATCCAGGTAAGTTATAGCAATCAGCCCCAGCATTTT
D: .
J: TRBJ1-5
V: TRBV4-3
size: .

CDR3: CASSLGRGREAFF
DNA: TGTGCCAGCAGCCTAGGGAGGGGGCGTGAAGCTTTCTTT
D: TRBD1
J: TRBJ1-1
V: TRBV11-1
size: few

CDR3: CASSWGRENTEAFF
DNA: TGTGCCAGCAGCTGGGGCAGGGAGAACACTGAAGCTTTCTTT
D: .
J: TRBJ1-1
V: TRBV6-6
size: .

CDR3: CASSLLSGDTGEQYF
DNA: TGTGCCAGCAGTCTCCTTTCAGGGGATACCGGCGAGCAGTACTTC
D: .
J: TRBJ2-7
V: TRBV6-4
size: .

CDR3: CASSPPENLNTEAFF
DNA: TGTGCCAGCTCACCACCGGAGAATTTGAACACTGAAGCTTTCTTT
D: .
J: TRBJ1-1
V: TRBV18
size: once

CDR3: CASKPPNPRPYEQYF
DNA: TGTGCCAGCAAACCCCCGAACCCTAGGCCCTACGAGCAGTACTTC
D: .
J: TRBJ2-7
V: TRBV27
size: .

CDR3: CATSAAQGLYGYTF
DNA: TGTGCCACCAGCGCCGCCCAGGGCCTCTATGGCTACACCTTC
D: .
J: TRBJ1-2
V: TRBV15
size: .

CDR3: CASGLAGGSYNEQFF
DNA: TGTGCCAGCGGACTAGCGGGAGGATCCTACAATGAGCAGTTCTTC
D: TRBD2
J: TRBJ2-1
V: TRBV27
size: .

CDR3: CASSLIFRSYEQYF
DNA: TGTGCCAGCAGCCTTATCTTTCGCTCCTACGAGCAGTACTTC
D: .
J: TRBJ2-7
V: TRBV11-3
size: .

CDR3: CASSADGRDTGELFF
DNA: TGTGCCAGCAGTGCGGACGGGAGGGACACCGGGGAGCTGTTTTTT
D: TRBD2
J: TRBJ2-2
V: TRBV6-4
size: .

CDR3: CASRQAGDSDTQYF
DNA: TGTGCCAGCAGGCAAGCGGGAGATTCAGATACGCAGTATTTT
D: TRBD2
J: TRBJ2-3
V: TRBV2
size: .

CDR3: CASSAGTGGVYYGYTF
DNA: TGTGCCAGCAGTGCCGGGACAGGGGGCGTGTACTATGGCTACACCTTC
D: TRBD1
J: TRBJ1-2
V: TRBV27
size: .

CDR3: CASLGGRTYEQYF
DNA: TGCGCCAGCTTAGGCGGGCGTACCTACGAGCAGTACTTC
D: .
J: TRBJ2-7
V: TRBV10-2
size: .

CDR3: CASSGTPTKTSGSYNEQFF
DNA: TGTGCCAGCAGCGGAACCCCCACAAAGACTAGCGGGAGCTACAATGAGCAGTTCTTC
D: TRBD2
J: TRBJ2-1
V: TRBV5-5
size: .

CDR3: CASSSSLTRLYDYGYTF
DNA: TGTGCCAGCAGCTCATCCCTAACCAGGCTGTACGACTATGGCTACACCTTC
D: .
J: TRBJ1-2
V: TRBV7-9
size: .

CDR3: CASSIPWWLVLLYNEQFF
DNA: TGTGCCAGTAGTATCCCTTGGTGGCTAGTTCTACTCTACAATGAGCAGTTCTTC
D: .
J: TRBJ2-1
V: TRBV19
size: .

CDR3: CASSARTSGRVYLGNEQFF
DNA: TGTGCCAGCAGCGCCAGGACTAGCGGGAGGGTGTACCTAGGTAATGAGCAGTTCTTC
D: TRBD2
J: TRBJ2-1
V: TRBV13
size: .

CDR3: CASTQTVDPYEQYF
DNA: TGTGCCAGCACCCAGACAGTGGACCCCTACGAGCAGTACTTC
D: .
J: TRBJ2-7
V: TRBV6-5
size: .